The 32 T cell receptor beta chains below all came from one sample that was sequenced in a study of blood T cell repertoires in COVID-19. Clones were read by immunoSEQ multiplex PCR, and TCRdb kept only the in-frame ones, dropping some. The repertoire holds 110,000 or so clones, about 75% seen once, with around 19% in the top ten. The sequenced material came from peripheral blood. The source of these receptors is a woman aged 70-85 years with acute or convalescent COVID-19.

The chain carries TRBV19 and TRBJ2-2, with 7 bases matching TRBD1. The CDR3 loop spans 17 amino acids. The V and J ends lost 4 bases and 1 base, in that order; junction bases with no gene match: 9. CDR1 is LNHDA and CDR2 is SQIVND in the germline V gene (reference sequence). CDR3 loop: CASSTRGTVGNTGELFF. The CDR3 DNA follows: TGTGCCAGTAGTACCAGGGGGACAGTGGGGAACACCGGGGAGCTGTTTTTT.

The V gene is TRBV5-1, the J gene TRBJ1-4, with D uncertain. This CDR3 is 13 amino acids long. V dropped 5 bases and J dropped 8 bases, with 13 bases sitting between them. The germline gives CDR1 SGHRS, CDR2 YFSETQ. The chain's CDR3 is CASSDTRGEKLFF. CDR3 DNA: TGCGCCAGCAGTGACACGCGAGGGGAAAAACTGTTTTTT.

The rearrangement uses TRBV27 and TRBJ2-1; a possible D gene is TRBD2 (5 bases). V dropped 3 bases and J dropped 0 bases, with 9 bases sitting between them. Germline-derived CDR1 and CDR2 are MNHEY and SMNVEV (reference sequence). The CDR3 has 15 residues. CDR3 region: CASSFRGISYNEQFF. The CDR3 nucleotides are TGTGCCAGCAGTTTCCGGGGTATCTCCTACAATGAGCAGTTCTTC.

The chain employs TRBV27 and TRBJ2-7, with 9 nucleotides matching TRBD1. The trim removed 6 bases at V and 2 bases at J, leaving 2 bases unmatched. CDR3 length: 13 amino acids. CDR1 is MNHEY, CDR2 SMNVEV, per germline (reference sequence). CDR3 coding DNA: TGTGCCAGCAGGGGGACAGGGACCTACGAGCAGTACTTC. This gives the protein CASRGTGTYEQYF.

The chain carries TRBV11-2 and TRBJ1-2; unclear D gene. The CDR3 totals 13 residues. Germline CDR1 and CDR2: SGHAT and FQNNGV. V was pared by 5 bases and J by 4 bases, with 11 bases between. CDR3 sequence: CASSTTGPYGYTF. As DNA, the CDR3 is TGTGCCAGCAGCACGACGGGTCCCTATGGCTACACCTTC.

This chain joins TRBV19 and TRBJ2-3; tentative D call: TRBD1 (6 bases). Germline V CDR1 and CDR2: LNHDA, SQIVND (reference sequence). The CDR3 has 15 residues. Deletions cut 6 bases from V and 0 bases from J, with 13 bases between. The CDR3 is CASRSTGSSTDTQYF. The CDR3, as DNA: TGTGCCAGTAGATCCACAGGGTCCAGCACAGATACGCAGTATTTT.

This chain connects TRBV5-1 to TRBJ2-7; D may be TRBD2 (5 bases). Trimming shortened V by 5 bases and J by 5 bases, and 17 bases separated the two germline ends. The CDR3 is 14 amino acids. Germline V gene lookup returns CDR1 SGHRS and CDR2 YFSETQ. The CDR3 coding sequence is TGCGCCAGCAGTTTAACCCCGGGAACGAACGAGCAGTACTTC. Protein sequence: CASSLTPGTNEQYF.

V gene TRBV7-9 combines with J gene TRBJ2-7; no clear D gene. The length of the CDR3 is 14 residues. V was trimmed by 5 bases and J by 1 base, leaving 12 bases between them. Germline CDR1 SEHNR, CDR2 FQNEAQ (reference sequence). The DNA for the CDR3 is TGTGCCAGCAGCCTAGACACGATGTCCTACGAGCAGTACTTC. Its protein product is CASSLDTMSYEQYF.

The V call is TRBV5-1, the J call TRBJ2-1; D perhaps matches TRBD1 (6 bases). V gave up 2 bases and J gave up 4 bases, with 10 bases separating them. The CDR3 spans 14 residues. The germline CDR1 and CDR2 sequences are SGHRS and YFSETQ. CDR3 sequence: CASSFQTGYNEQFF. CDR3 DNA: TGCGCCAGCAGCTTTCAAACAGGGTACAATGAGCAGTTCTTC.

This clone was counted between two and nine times. The rearrangement links TRBV4-3 to TRBJ1-1; no clear D. Germline V gene sequence: CDR1 LGHNA, CDR2 YSLEER. This CDR3 spans 14 amino acids. The V end lost 4 bases, the J end lost 1 base, and 10 bases lay between the germline ends. CDR3 loop: CASSPLGRNTEAFF. CDR3 coding DNA: TGCGCCAGCAGCCCCCTAGGCAGGAACACTGAAGCTTTCTTT.

The V and J genes are TRBV5-1 and TRBJ1-4, with unresolved D. This CDR3 region has 16 residues. Trimming took off 4 bases at V and 0 bases at J, with 13 bases between the two ends. The germline gives CDR1 SGHRS, CDR2 YFSETQ. The CDR3 spells CASSPQAPATNEKLFF. CDR3 in DNA: TGCGCCAGCAGCCCCCAGGCGCCTGCAACTAATGAAAAACTGTTTTTT.

The rearrangement joins TRBV4-2 to TRBJ2-5, with TRBD2 matching over 16 bases. Germline CDR1 and CDR2: LGHNA and YNFKEQ. The CDR3 extends over 17 amino acids. With V trimmed by 7 bases and J by 2 bases, 7 bases remained unmatched. The CDR3 bases are TGTGCCAGCACTCCGGGACTAGCGGGGGGGCAGCAAGAGACCCAGTACTTC. This encodes CASTPGLAGGQQETQYF.

CDR3 residues: CASSLDLASGGQETQYF. In nucleotides, the CDR3 is TGTGCCAGCAGCTTAGATCTTGCTAGCGGGGGCCAAGAGACCCAGTACTTC. The chain carries TRBV11-2 and TRBJ2-5; 10 bases agree with TRBD2. V shed 0 bases, J shed 1 base, and the junction held 5 bases outside the gene matches. There are 17 residues in the CDR3. Germline V gene lookup returns CDR1 SGHAT and CDR2 FQNNGV.

This chain links TRBV1 with TRBJ1-4. TRBV1 is shown as a pseudogene. CDR3 length equals 16 residues. In DNA form, the CDR3 reads TGCACCAGCAGCCACGTCTTAGAAGCGGCTAATGAAAAACTGTTTTTT. Protein sequence: CTSSHVLEAANEKLFF.

This clone was detected a few times. This chain uses TRBV9 with TRBJ1-2; D remains ambiguous. This CDR3 spans 17 amino acids. Trimming removed 3 bases at V and 4 bases at J, with 22 bases between. Germline loops: CDR1 SGDLS, CDR2 YYNGEE. The CDR3 coding sequence is TGTGCCAGCAGCGCTCAATTAGCAGTGAATCGCATCTATGGCTACACCTTC. Translating gives CASSAQLAVNRIYGYTF.

This chain connects TRBV19 to TRBJ2-3; 9 bases map to TRBD2. The CDR3 is 14 amino acids. After removal of 7 bases from V and 1 base from J, the junction contained 3 bases not matched to a gene. The germline CDR1 and CDR2 sequences are LNHDA and SQIVND (reference sequence). In DNA, the CDR3 is TGTGCCAGTAATCAGCGGGGGGGCACAGATACGCAGTATTTT. Protein product: CASNQRGGTDTQYF.

The V and J genes are TRBV7-2 and TRBJ2-1; TRBD2 matches 8 bases. The V segment lost 0 bases and the J segment 4 bases; nucleotides outside the gene matches: 2. Germline lookup yields CDR1 SGHTA and CDR2 FQGNSA. The CDR3 loop spans 15 amino acids. DNA of the CDR3: TGTGCCAGCAGCTTAGCAGCGGGGGCTTACAATGAGCAGTTCTTC. Encoded protein: CASSLAAGAYNEQFF.

This chain connects TRBV14 to TRBJ2-1; 7 bases fit TRBD1. Germline CDR1 SGHDN, CDR2 FVKESK. The CDR3 totals 15 residues. Losses at the gene ends were 4 bases for V and 4 bases for J; bases not matched to a gene: 7. For the CDR3, the DNA is TGTGCCAGCAGCCCCAGGGGGAGTCTTTACAATGAGCAGTTCTTC. Translated: CASSPRGSLYNEQFF.

This chain links TRBV28 with TRBJ1-1; the match to TRBD1 covers 7 bases. The CDR3 spans 14 residues. CDR1 is MDHEN and CDR2 is SYDVKM in the germline V gene. After removal of 4 bases from V and 9 bases from J, the junction contained 11 bases not matched to a gene. CDR3 in DNA: TGTGCCAGCAGTTCCCCCGGGACAGTTGTTAAAGCTTTCTTT. Translating it yields CASSSPGTVVKAFF. The full variable domain, in which reference TRBV28 and TRBJ1-1 provide the parts outside the CDR3, is DVKVTQSSRYLVKRTGEKVFLECVQDMDHENMFWYRQDPGLGLRLIYFSYDVKMKEKGDIPEGYSVSREKKERFSLILESASTNQTSMYLCASSSPGTVVKAFFGQGTRLTVV.

The CDR3: CASTPTGNFLGGYTF. Written as DNA, the CDR3 is TGTGCCAGCACCCCGACAGGGAATTTCCTAGGGGGCTACACCTTC. The V call is TRBV6-5, the J call TRBJ1-2; 7 bases are a match to TRBD1. In germline, CDR1 is MNHEY, CDR2 SVGAGI. V gave up 7 bases and J gave up 8 bases; unmatched junction bases: 16. This CDR3 comprises 15 residues.

Points on this clone: This may stem from a read error, because a much larger clone lies one nucleotide away. The rearrangement links TRBV5-1 to TRBJ2-7, with 8 positions matching TRBD2. The CDR3 length is 16 residues. The germline gives CDR1 SGHRS, CDR2 YFSETQ. V lost 7 bases, J lost 7 bases, and 19 bases stayed unmatched. The CDR3: CASLRRRVGRGGEQYF. CDR3 coding DNA: TGCGCCAGCTTGCGCCGTCGGGTGGGCCGGGGGGGGGAGCAGTACTTC.

The chain recombines TRBV18 with TRBJ1-1; 8 nucleotides agree with TRBD1. Trimming cost V 3 bases and J 5 bases; bases outside gene matches: 8. The V gene's germline CDR1 is KGHSH and CDR2 LQKENI. The CDR3 extends over 15 amino acids. The CDR3 sequence: CASSPGTGGGTEAFF. Written as DNA, the CDR3 is TGTGCCAGCTCACCTGGGACAGGAGGGGGAACTGAAGCTTTCTTT. The whole variable domain, remainder taken from reference TRBV18 and TRBJ1-1, is NAGVMQNPRHLVRRRGQEARLRCSPMKGHSHVYWYRQLPEEGLKFMVYLQKENIIDESGMPKERFSAEFPKEGPSILRIQQVVRGDSAAYFCASSPGTGGGTEAFFGQGTRLTVV.

This clone was seen only a few times. The genes are TRBV2 and TRBJ1-6; D ambiguous. With 7 bases removed from V and 7 bases from J, the gap between germline ends came to 17 bases. The CDR3 is 15 residues long. Germline loops: CDR1 SNHLY, CDR2 FYNNEI. The CDR3 DNA reads TGTGCCAGCACCCCCGATGATCCTGCGAATTCACCCCTCCACTTT. This codes for CASTPDDPANSPLHF. The full variable domain, its missing parts supplied by reference TRBV2 and TRBJ1-6, is EPEVTQTPSHQVTQMGQEVILRCVPISNHLYFYWYRQILGQKVEFLVSFYNNEISEKSEIFDDQFSVERPDGSNFTLKIRSTKLEDSAMYFCASTPDDPANSPLHFGNGTRLTVT.

The chain combines TRBV4-3 with TRBJ1-5; 9 bases fit TRBD1. Germline CDR1 is LGHNA and CDR2 is YSLEER. Trimming removed 0 bases from V and 0 bases from J; junction bases left unmatched: 6. The CDR3 contains 18 residues. The CDR3 here is CASSQETGGANSNQPQHF. The CDR3 nucleotides read TGCGCCAGCAGCCAAGAGACAGGGGGAGCAAATAGCAATCAGCCCCAGCATTTT.

This clone was seen a handful of times. This chain connects TRBV3-1 (or the pseudogene TRBV3-2) to TRBJ2-1; 8 bases align to TRBD1. Germline values: CDR1 LGHDT, CDR2 YNNKEL (reference sequence). The CDR3 is made up of 17 amino acids. The J segment lost 0 bases and the V segment lost 1 base, leaving 5 bases of the junction unmatched. DNA for the CDR3: TGTGCCAGCAGCCAAGTCATCGGACAGGGCTCCTACAATGAGCAGTTCTTC. It specifies CASSQVIGQGSYNEQFF.

This clone showed up just a few times. V and J are TRBV7-2 and TRBJ1-6; D call uncertain. The CDR3 sequence is 13 residues long. The germline V gene has CDR1 SGHTA and CDR2 FQGNSA. The germline V and J ends were trimmed by 6 bases and 9 bases, with 12 bases remaining between them. CDR3 amino acids: CASSSGDRSPLHF. The CDR3 coding sequence is TGTGCCAGCAGTTCGGGAGACCGTTCACCCCTCCACTTT.

The chain joins TRBV30 to TRBJ1-1, with D possibly TRBD1 on 5 matching bases. The CDR3 has 14 residues. Germline V gene data show CDR1 as GTSNPN and CDR2 as SVGIG (reference sequence). The ends were cut back, 1 base at V and 3 bases at J, with 12 bases in the middle. CDR3 protein: CAWSGTRADTEAFF. The CDR3 nucleotides are TGTGCCTGGAGTGGCACCAGGGCGGACACTGAAGCTTTCTTT.

The chain carries TRBV4-2 and TRBJ2-1, with 8 bases that match TRBD2. The CDR3 is made up of 16 amino acids. Germline V gene data show CDR1 as LGHNA and CDR2 as YNFKEQ. V shed 3 bases and J 0 bases; nucleotides not matched to a gene: 4. The CDR3 DNA reads TGTGCCAGCAGCCATCCAGCGGGGGTCTCCTACAATGAGCAGTTCTTC. Translating gives CASSHPAGVSYNEQFF.

This chain uses TRBV7-8 with TRBJ1-5, with 9 bases that match TRBD1. J lost 6 bases, V lost 4 bases, and 4 bases had no gene match. The CDR3 contains 14 residues. The germline V gene encodes CDR1 SGHVS and CDR2 FQNEAQ. CDR3 DNA: TGTGCCAGCAGCTCGGACAGGGGTTCTCAGCCCCAGCATTTT. Encoded protein: CASSSDRGSQPQHF.

A remark on this clone: One junction end does not reproduce the germline sequence, and a read error may be involved. The rearrangement uses TRBV20-1 and TRBJ1-1; D is possibly TRBD1 (5 bases). This CDR3 is 10 amino acids long. Germline values: CDR1 DFQATT, CDR2 SNEGSKA (reference sequence). CDR3 DNA: TGCAGTGCTAGAGGGGGATCAGGGTCATTT. It translates to CSARGGSGSF.

This CDR3 reads CASSYGVRVSYNSPLHF. The CDR3 region has the DNA TGTGCCAGCAGTTACGGTGTCAGGGTATCCTATAATTCACCCCTCCACTTT. The chain is built from TRBV6-2 or TRBV6-3 and TRBJ1-6, with D tentatively TRBD1 (5 bases). The CDR3 is made up of 17 amino acids. V gave up 2 bases and J gave up 1 base, with 12 bases separating them. Germline V gene sequence: CDR1 MNHEY, CDR2 SVGEGT.

The gene calls are TRBV6-5 and TRBJ2-7, with 9 bases identical to TRBD2. Germline assignment: CDR1 MNHEY and CDR2 SVGAGI. Germline trimming cut 5 bases from V and 0 bases from J; bases unmatched to any gene: 5. The CDR3 is 15 amino acids. This chain's CDR3 is CASSLLAGVSYEQYF. In DNA form, the CDR3 reads TGTGCCAGCAGTCTTTTAGCGGGGGTCTCCTACGAGCAGTACTTC.